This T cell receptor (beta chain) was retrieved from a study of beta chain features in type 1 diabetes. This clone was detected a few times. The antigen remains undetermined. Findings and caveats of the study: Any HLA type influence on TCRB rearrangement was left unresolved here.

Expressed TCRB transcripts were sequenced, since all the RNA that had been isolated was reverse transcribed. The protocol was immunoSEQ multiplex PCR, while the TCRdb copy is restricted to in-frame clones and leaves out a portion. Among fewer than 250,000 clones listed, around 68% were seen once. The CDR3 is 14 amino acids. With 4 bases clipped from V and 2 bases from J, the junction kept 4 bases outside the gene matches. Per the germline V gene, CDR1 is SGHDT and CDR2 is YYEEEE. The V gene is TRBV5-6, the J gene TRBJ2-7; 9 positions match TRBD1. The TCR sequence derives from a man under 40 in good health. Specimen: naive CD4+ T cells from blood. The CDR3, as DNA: TGTGCCAGCAGCGTGGACAGGGGCGCCTACGAGCAGTACTTC. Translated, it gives CASSVDRGAYEQYF.